This T cell receptor (beta chain) stems from a study of cytomegalovirus exposure and HLA in healthy donors. The study's findings and limits: Immune exposure information available was restricted to CMV serostatus.

The V segment lost 4 bases and the J segment 4 bases; nucleotides outside the gene matches: 17. This CDR3 region has 19 residues. CDR1 and CDR2 (germline): GTSNPN, SVGIG (reference sequence). As for this clone: Its antigen is unknown.

The PCR contained 60 Vbeta and 13 Jbeta primers. Sequencing used immunoSEQ multiplex PCR; TCRdb keeps in-frame clones, though not all of them. The sample has some 130,000 clones; approximately 71% are singletons. The material sequenced was PBMCs. This rearrangement joins TRBV30 to TRBJ2-6; TRBD1 agrees at 9 bases. The receptor's source is a man in his thirties or forties in good health and CMV-seronegative. CDR3 sequence: CAWKTEGQQGAFGANVLTF. The DNA of the CDR3 is TGTGCCTGGAAGACAGAAGGCCAACAGGGGGCGTTCGGGGCCAACGTCCTGACTTTC.